The rows below give T cell receptor beta chains drawn from one sample of a study of blood T cells in healthy people across ages. TCRdb processed the 5' RACE reads anew with MiXCR; each CDR3 protein has one entry. The data contain 1.5 million to 2 million distinct CDR3 sequences, roughly 52% of them singletons. The sequenced sample consisted of blood. All receptors come from a woman aged 40 to 50 in good health. CDR3s leave out the opening cysteine and the closing phenylalanine or tryptophan.

v_call: TRBV6-5; cdr3_length: 14; cdr3_aa: ASSAPSGVAKNIQY
v_call: TRBV20-1; cdr3_length: 12; cdr3_aa: SARGRQAYYGYT
v_call: TRBV20-1; cdr3_length: 16; cdr3_aa: SARDIGLGLSRVNEQF
v_call: TRBV5-1; cdr3_length: 12; cdr3_aa: ASSLGSPADTQY
v_call: TRBV20-1; cdr3_length: 10; cdr3_aa: SATKREGSQY
v_call: TRBV6-2/TRBV6-3; cdr3_length: 13; cdr3_aa: ASSYPTGVSGELF
v_call: TRBV20-1; cdr3_length: 13; cdr3_aa: SAEGQVASSYEQY
v_call: TRBV7-3; cdr3_length: 14; cdr3_aa: ASSLTGGLIYNEQF
v_call: TRBV28; cdr3_length: 15; cdr3_aa: ASSFLPTSGGANEQF
v_call: TRBV6-5; cdr3_length: 13; cdr3_aa: ASRKLAAGQETQY
v_call: TRBV20-1; cdr3_length: 11; cdr3_aa: SARQGSGEKLF
v_call: TRBV7-9; cdr3_length: 15; cdr3_aa: ASSPASLVGSYNEQF
v_call: TRBV11-2; cdr3_length: 14; cdr3_aa: ASSSQGRRVSAEAF
v_call: TRBV7-2; cdr3_length: 13; cdr3_aa: ASSPPGKGYNEQF
v_call: TRBV27; cdr3_length: 12; cdr3_aa: ASRPLTSTDTQY
v_call: TRBV7-9; cdr3_length: 17; cdr3_aa: ASSVSRLTGPSRTDTQY
v_call: TRBV7-2; cdr3_length: 13; cdr3_aa: ASSRDRGSVETQY
v_call: TRBV28; cdr3_length: 13; cdr3_aa: ASSLNWQGGYEQY
v_call: TRBV6-6; cdr3_length: 13; cdr3_aa: ASSYGDTDSYEQY
v_call: TRBV5-8; cdr3_length: 13; cdr3_aa: ASNEQGRSTDTQY
v_call: TRBV7-2; cdr3_length: 11; cdr3_aa: ASLAGGYNEQF
v_call: TRBV6-5; cdr3_length: 12; cdr3_aa: ASSRQGFNYEQY
v_call: TRBV5-4; cdr3_length: 12; cdr3_aa: ASSRDRVLRGYT
v_call: TRBV19; cdr3_length: 12; cdr3_aa: ASSPPATGNEQF
v_call: TRBV5-6; cdr3_length: 10; cdr3_aa: ASSSLGGGQY
v_call: TRBV20-1; cdr3_length: 12; cdr3_aa: SPSGTGGYDEQF
v_call: TRBV6-2/TRBV6-3; cdr3_length: 14; cdr3_aa: ASSRRTGGATYEQY
v_call: TRBV9; cdr3_length: 14; cdr3_aa: ASSVSELDWVYGYT
v_call: TRBV20-1; cdr3_length: 12; cdr3_aa: SARVGGLTDTQY
v_call: TRBV5-1; cdr3_length: 13; cdr3_aa: ASSPTGPGAYEQY
v_call: TRBV7-2; cdr3_length: 16; cdr3_aa: ASSPRGPPGVRQETQY
v_call: TRBV3-1; cdr3_length: 13; cdr3_aa: ASSQQRGGLDEQY
v_call: TRBV11-1; cdr3_length: 11; cdr3_aa: ASSQRGVYEQY
v_call: TRBV6-2/TRBV6-3; cdr3_length: 13; cdr3_aa: ASQIPGQGQETQY
v_call: TRBV12-3/TRBV12-4; cdr3_length: 12; cdr3_aa: ASSEPGTGTEQF
v_call: TRBV5-1; cdr3_length: 11; cdr3_aa: ASSLGQQTEQF
v_call: TRBV28; cdr3_length: 13; cdr3_aa: ASILFRGNTDTQY
v_call: TRBV7-2; cdr3_length: 14; cdr3_aa: ASSLQPGHRTDTQY
v_call: TRBV20-1; cdr3_length: 15; cdr3_aa: SARDLYNRQGGYEQY
v_call: TRBV7-9; cdr3_length: 11; cdr3_aa: ASRGASNEKLF
v_call: TRBV15; cdr3_length: 13; cdr3_aa: ATSRDRLGVYGYT
v_call: TRBV9; cdr3_length: 15; cdr3_aa: ASSSNPGTGGQETQY
v_call: TRBV4-2; cdr3_length: 14; cdr3_aa: ASSQPASGGAYEQY
v_call: TRBV29-1; cdr3_length: 14; cdr3_aa: SVSGSASSSTDTQY
v_call: TRBV28; cdr3_length: 11; cdr3_aa: ASIGGASYEQY
v_call: TRBV2; cdr3_length: 12; cdr3_aa: ASSDNGINYGYT
v_call: TRBV5-1; cdr3_length: 20; cdr3_aa: ASSLGLAGATPLREYTDTQY
v_call: TRBV7-2; cdr3_length: 15; cdr3_aa: ASSSSGASGGQGTQY
v_call: TRBV5-1; cdr3_length: 12; cdr3_aa: ASKRDGQENEQF
v_call: TRBV7-2; cdr3_length: 14; cdr3_aa: ASSLAHRGGANEQF
v_call: TRBV7-9; cdr3_length: 13; cdr3_aa: ASTKMTGGGNEQY